These T cell receptor beta chains were read from a single sample in a study of T cell responses to AZD1222 COVID-19 vaccine. The assay was immunoSEQ multiplex PCR, and TCRdb's table has in-frame clones only and misses some. The sample includes just over 90,000 clones, 80% to 90% of them seen just once. Material: peripheral blood, obtained 28 days after the second AZD1222 dose. Receptors were obtained from an adult who received the AZD1222 COVID-19 vaccine. CDR3s leave out the opening cysteine and the closing phenylalanine or tryptophan. The order of the fields is V gene, J gene, CDR3 protein.

>TRBV4-2|TRBJ1-2
ASSQHRDDYGYT
>TRBV11-3|TRBJ1-5
ASSLGIAYSNQPQH
>TRBV3-1/TRBV3-2|TRBJ1-2
ASSQGPGNANGYGYT
>TRBV24-1|TRBJ2-2
ATSGETRGGELF
>TRBV9|TRBJ2-1
ASSANRRSGSSYNEQF
>TRBV6-6|TRBJ1-5
ASSFLTEGYQPQH
>TRBV30|TRBJ2-2
AWRLAGTVGTGELF
>TRBV6-1|TRBJ1-5
ASSEWAGDQPQH
>TRBV7-2|TRBJ1-2
ASSLSQGYTNYGYT
>TRBV11-2|TRBJ2-5
ASSRGLNRFQETQY
>TRBV2|TRBJ1-6
ASSDGGWSYNSPLH
>TRBV3-1/TRBV3-2|TRBJ2-7
ASSPRLYEQY
>TRBV14|TRBJ2-1
ASSLAGGPNNEQF
>TRBV20-1|TRBJ1-2
SAMDNYGYT
>TRBV13|TRBJ1-1
ASSPGPGEAF
>TRBV25-1|TRBJ2-5
ASSEQREVETQY
>TRBV5-6|TRBJ1-6
ASSKRLYPHGSYNSPLH
>TRBV6-2/TRBV6-3|TRBJ2-4
ASSPSPGGLGKNIQY
>TRBV9|TRBJ2-1
ASSVDLDPTYNEQF
>TRBV20-1|TRBJ1-1
SASGQGESEAF
>TRBV9|TRBJ1-2
ASSVTGASNYGYT
>TRBV9|TRBJ2-1
ASSVSGTSGDNEQF
>TRBV2|TRBJ2-2
ASTVTSAYGELF
>TRBV4-3|TRBJ2-6
ASSQDRQGYTANVLT
>TRBV18|TRBJ1-5
ASSAQENQPQH
>TRBV6-4|TRBJ1-6
ASSDRGHSPLH
>TRBV6-4|TRBJ1-4
ASSLDATNEKLF
>TRBV19|TRBJ1-5
ASRQGAGNQPQH
>TRBV6-5|TRBJ2-7
ASSSVGASYEQY
>TRBV12-5|TRBJ1-2
ASGLGDRGHYYGYT
>TRBV7-3|TRBJ1-5
ASSFQRQALLDLNSNQPQH
>TRBV29-1|TRBJ1-1
SVTDRAMNTEAF
>TRBV14|TRBJ2-1
ASSRTLTSGGNEQF
>TRBV4-2|TRBJ2-7
ASSQAQRLAGDTEQY
>TRBV6-5|TRBJ1-5
ASSSQGYSNQPQH
>TRBV20-1|TRBJ1-2
SASWGYDGYT
>TRBV29-1|TRBJ2-7
SVVKAGGVYEQY
>TRBV27|TRBJ2-1
ASKRYGEQF
>TRBV30|TRBJ1-6
AWSSPQYSDSPLH
>TRBV27|TRBJ2-2
ASSSRGDTGELF
>TRBV7-2|TRBJ2-2
ASSLNGRPGSGELF
>TRBV9|TRBJ1-2
ASTTGGVAGYT
>TRBV19|TRBJ2-1
ASSMRWEGLYNEQF
>TRBV6-2/TRBV6-3|TRBJ2-5
ASSYSETQY
>TRBV27|TRBJ2-7
ASSLGNSGYEQY
>TRBV7-8|TRBJ2-2
ASSFGEGQGTGELF
>TRBV6-5|TRBJ2-1
ASRVGSGVFGEQF
>TRBV3-1/TRBV3-2|TRBJ1-5
ASSQVTGWEPQH
>TRBV5-1|TRBJ1-1
ASSFEDSVNTEAF
>TRBV19|TRBJ1-4
ASSIPAATNEKLF